The 32 T cell receptor beta chains in this list originate from one sample, sequenced in a study of blood T cells in healthy people across ages. A sample-barcoded 5' primer and a J-beta primer mix were used in a second PCR of roughly 7 to 12 cycles. TCRdb analysed the 5' RACE reads with MiXCR anew, one entry per CDR3 protein. The data show roughly 500,000 distinct CDR3 sequences, 27% seen once. Specimen: blood. The receptor source for this set is a woman in her seventies in good health.

The rearrangement uses TRBV29-1 and TRBJ1-4; the D is unclear. Germline lookup yields CDR1 SQVTM and CDR2 ANQGSEA. The V gene lost 3 bases and the J gene lost 8 bases, with 7 bases spanning the gap. There are 11 residues in the CDR3. CDR3 bases: TGCAGCGTTGAGGAAAACGAAAAACTGTTTTTT. Translation: CSVEENEKLFF.

V gene TRBV11-2 combines with J gene TRBJ2-7; the D is unclear. The germline V gene has CDR1 SGHAT and CDR2 FQNNGV. The CDR3 length is 14 residues. Trimming cost V 5 bases and J 1 base, with 12 bases left between them. CDR3 sequence (DNA): TGTGCCAGCAGCCCCGCGCGGTATTCCTACGAGCAGTACTTC. It yields the protein CASSPARYSYEQYF. Full variable domain (rest looked up from reference TRBV11-2 and TRBJ2-7): EAGVAQSPRYKIIEKRQSVAFWCNPISGHATLYWYQQILGQGPKLLIQFQNNGVVDDSQLPKDRFSAERLKGVDSTLKIQPAKLEDSAVYLCASSPARYSYEQYFGPGTRLTVT.

This chain links TRBV29-1 with TRBJ2-2; 14 nucleotides line up with TRBD2. The CDR3 sequence is 17 residues long. J gave up 7 bases and V 7 bases, and 14 bases lay outside the gene matches. Germline V CDR1 and CDR2: SQVTM, ANQGSEA. CDR3 residues: CSAELGLAGAGNGELFF. As DNA, the CDR3 is TGCAGCGCCGAGTTGGGACTAGCGGGGGCCGGGAACGGGGAGCTGTTTTTT.

This chain links TRBV10-3 with TRBJ1-2, with D unclear. Trimming cost V 0 bases and J 3 bases, with 8 bases left between them. The CDR3 is made up of 14 amino acids. Germline V CDR1 and CDR2: ENHRY, SYGVKD. CDR3 nucleotides: TGTGCCATCAGTGAGTCATACGGCGACTATGGCTACACCTTC. Protein product: CAISESYGDYGYTF.

This chain uses TRBV4-3 with TRBJ2-7; D is unresolved. Germline CDR1 is LGHNA and CDR2 is YSLEER. The CDR3 loop spans 15 amino acids. V was shortened by 2 bases and J by 7 bases, with 18 bases between the two germline ends. The CDR3 coding sequence is TGCGCCAGCAGCCAACGATGGACCGCTATTGGAGAGCAGTACTTC. Protein: CASSQRWTAIGEQYF.

The rearrangement links TRBV12-3 or TRBV12-4 to TRBJ2-1; the D call may be TRBD1 or TRBD2 (5 bases each). V lost 3 bases and J 6 bases, leaving 15 bases between the germline ends. The CDR3 loop spans 15 amino acids. The CDR3 DNA follows: TGTGCCAGCAGTTTGAGGGGCGCCGTAGGCAATGAGCAGTTCTTC. Its protein is CASSLRGAVGNEQFF.

This CDR3 reads CATRAGNTGELFF. The CDR3 bases are TGTGCCACCAGGGCAGGGAACACCGGGGAGCTGTTTTTT. The J gene is TRBJ2-2, the V gene TRBV24-1; D uncertain. The CDR3 runs to 13 residues. V lost 7 bases and J lost 1, with 6 bases in between. The germline gives CDR1 KGHDR, CDR2 SFDVKD.

This clonotype was counted only a few times. J is TRBJ1-5 and V is TRBV6-1; D gene unclear. The CDR3 sequence is 12 residues long. CDR1 is MNHNS and CDR2 is SASEGT in the germline V gene. The V end was cut by 6 bases, the J end by 6 bases, with 9 bases between. The CDR3 DNA follows: TGTGCCAGCAGGACGGGAGTTCAGCCCCAGCATTTT. Translating gives CASRTGVQPQHF.

The genes are TRBV7-9 and TRBJ1-2; D call uncertain. CDR1 is SEHNR and CDR2 is FQNEAQ in the germline V gene (reference sequence). The CDR3 contains 13 residues. Trimming took 5 bases from V and 7 from J, leaving 14 bases between them. CDR3 sequence: CASSGTVMGGYTF. Here the CDR3 DNA reads TGTGCCAGCAGCGGTACAGTCATGGGTGGCTACACCTTC.

The rearrangement uses TRBV5-1 and TRBJ2-6, with a weak D call TRBD1 (5 bases). The germline CDR1 and CDR2 sequences are SGHRS and YFSETQ. The CDR3 sequence is 16 residues long. Trimming removed 1 base at V and 0 bases at J, with 8 bases between. The CDR3 loop reads CASSLQGISGANVLTF. The CDR3, as DNA: TGCGCCAGCAGCTTGCAGGGAATCTCTGGGGCCAACGTCCTGACTTTC.

The chain employs TRBV5-1 and TRBJ1-1; possibly TRBD1 for D (6 bases). This CDR3 is built from 14 residues. Trimming stripped 5 bases from V and 2 bases from J, with 13 bases between. Germline V gene data show CDR1 as SGHRS and CDR2 as YFSETQ. CDR3 residues: CASRGGHFNTEAFF. The CDR3 DNA is TGCGCCAGCAGGGGGGGACATTTCAACACTGAAGCTTTCTTT. The variable domain in full, with the rest retrieved from reference TRBV5-1 and TRBJ1-1, is KAGVTQTPRYLIKTRGQQVTLSCSPISGHRSVSWYQQTPGQGLQFLFEYFSETQRNKGNFPGRFSGRQFSNSRSEMNVSTLELGDSALYLCASRGGHFNTEAFFGQGTRLTVV.

The table lists this clonotype with a few counts. The rearrangement uses TRBV7-2 and TRBJ2-2; no clear D. There are 17 residues in the CDR3. V lost 1 base and J lost 2, with 14 bases in between. Germline CDR1 SGHTA, CDR2 FQGNSA. This chain's CDR3 is CASSLGAGLYNTGELFF. For the CDR3, the DNA is TGTGCCAGCAGCTTAGGTGCTGGGCTATATAACACCGGGGAGCTGTTTTTT.

This clonotype appeared once. This sequence joins TRBV5-6 and TRBJ2-7; 11 bases align to TRBD2. Trimming took 4 bases from V and 3 from J; bases not matched to a gene: 3. Germline CDR1 is SGHDT and CDR2 is YYEEEE. There are 14 residues in the CDR3. The CDR3 sequence: CASSGGLAVYEQYF. The CDR3 DNA sequence: TGTGCCAGCAGCGGGGGACTAGCGGTCTACGAGCAGTACTTC.

Many counts were recorded for this clonotype. This chain links TRBV28 with TRBJ2-5; D possibly corresponds to TRBD2 (5 bases). Germline V gene sequence: CDR1 MDHEN, CDR2 SYDVKM. This CDR3 is built from 12 residues. Trimming removed 4 bases from V and 5 bases from J, with 8 bases in between. In DNA, the CDR3 is TGTGCCAGCAGTTCTAGCAAGGAGACCCAGTACTTC. Translating it yields CASSSSKETQYF.

This clonotype turned up a few times. The V call is TRBV20-1, the J call TRBJ2-6, with D possibly matching TRBD1 (7 bases). Between the trimmed V and J ends, which lost 3 bases and 0 bases, there was a span of 15 bases. This CDR3 is built from 17 residues. Looked up from germline, CDR1 is DFQATT and CDR2 is SNEGSKA (reference sequence). Here the CDR3 reads CSASAGQPTSGANVLTF. The CDR3 DNA is TGCAGTGCTAGCGCGGGACAGCCTACCTCTGGGGCCAACGTCCTGACTTTC.

In this sample, this clonotype turned up a few times. One junction end does not reproduce the germline sequence, and a read error may be involved. The chain uses TRBV7-2 and TRBJ2-5; a weak D match, TRBD2 (6 bases). This CDR3 has 13 amino acids. Per the germline V gene, CDR1 is SGHTA and CDR2 is FQGNSA. The CDR3 DNA follows: TGTGCCAGCAGCCTTCCGGGACTCCTCGAGGAGTTCTTC. Amino acid sequence: CASSLPGLLEEFF.

The CDR3 region has the DNA TGTGCCAGCAGCTTGAATAGGGTACCCACAGATACGCAGTATTTT. Its translation: CASSLNRVPTDTQYF. The chain couples TRBV5-5 to TRBJ2-3, with unresolved D. In germline, CDR1 is SGHKS, CDR2 YYEKEE (reference sequence). The CDR3 has 15 amino acids. Trimming stripped 1 base from V and 2 bases from J, with 11 bases between.

The chain recombines TRBV5-6 with TRBJ1-1; 11 bases are shared with TRBD1. The CDR3 is 17 amino acids. The germline gives CDR1 SGHDT, CDR2 YYEEEE. J was trimmed by 0 bases and V by 2 bases; bases with no gene match: 6. Written as DNA, the CDR3 is TGTGCCAGCAGCTTCGGACAGGGGGCCTCGGTGAACACTGAAGCTTTCTTT. Encoded protein: CASSFGQGASVNTEAFF.

This rearrangement joins TRBV29-1 to TRBJ2-5, with 8 nucleotides matching TRBD1. Trimming cost V 7 bases and J 3 bases; bases outside gene matches: 13. This CDR3 has 15 residues. CDR1 is SQVTM and CDR2 is ANQGSEA in the germline V gene. CDR3 region: CSAAGGRGPEETQYF. Written as DNA, the CDR3 is TGCAGCGCCGCTGGGGGCAGGGGGCCAGAAGAGACCCAGTACTTC.

The chain is built from TRBV20-1 and TRBJ1-1, with D uncertain. With 2 bases removed from V and 3 bases from J, the gap between germline ends came to 13 bases. Germline-derived CDR1 and CDR2 are DFQATT and SNEGSKA (reference sequence). The CDR3 totals 14 residues. CDR3 amino acids: CSARRSPTDTEAFF. DNA of the CDR3: TGCAGTGCTAGACGGAGTCCAACCGACACTGAAGCTTTCTTT.

The chain combines TRBV19 with TRBJ2-5, with a possible D match to TRBD1 (6 bases). V lost 7 bases and J 2 bases, leaving 14 bases between the germline ends. This CDR3 contains 14 residues. Per the germline V gene, CDR1 is LNHDA and CDR2 is SQIVND (reference sequence). This CDR3 reads CASNSGRGQETQYF. CDR3 DNA sequence: TGTGCCAGTAATTCAGGCAGGGGTCAAGAGACCCAGTACTTC.

This chain joins TRBV5-1 and TRBJ2-5, with D possibly being TRBD1 (6 bases). The DNA end is more similar to TRBJ2-7, so the J call may be wrong. CDR1 is SGHRS and CDR2 is YFSETQ in the germline V gene. The CDR3 loop spans 13 amino acids. Here the CDR3 DNA reads TGCGCCAGCAGCTTGGAACAGGGATCCGAGCAGTACTTC. It encodes CASSLEQGSEQYF.

The sample holds a few counts of this clonotype. V and J are TRBV29-1 and TRBJ1-4; possible D gene TRBD1, 5 bases. V was clipped by 3 bases and J by 7 bases, with 12 bases between them. This CDR3 has 13 residues. CDR1 is SQVTM and CDR2 is ANQGSEA in the germline V gene. CDR3 in amino acids: CSVDAGQGEKLFF. CDR3 in DNA: TGCAGCGTTGACGCGGGTCAGGGTGAAAAACTGTTTTTT.

The chain employs TRBV14 and TRBJ2-2; perhaps TRBD1 as D (6 bases). CDR3 length equals 16 residues. With 4 bases removed from V and 5 bases from J, the gap between germline ends came to 17 bases. Germline CDR1 SGHDN, CDR2 FVKESK. The DNA for the CDR3 is TGTGCCAGCAGCCCCCACCAGGGGACCACGACCGGGGAGCTGTTTTTT. Protein product: CASSPHQGTTTGELFF.

This clonotype occurred a few times. V usage is TRBV10-3 and J usage is TRBJ2-2; D is ambiguous. Germline CDR1 ENHRY, CDR2 SYGVKD. This CDR3 spans 14 amino acids. V was clipped by 0 bases and J by 3 bases, with 5 bases between them. The CDR3 protein is CAISESGYTGELFF. CDR3 bases: TGTGCCATCAGTGAGTCGGGCTACACCGGGGAGCTGTTTTTT.

In regard to this clonotype: Mismatch with germline at one junction end may stem from a read error. The chain employs TRBV15 and TRBJ1-4; TRBD1 aligns across 9 bases. The CDR3 consists of 16 residues. CDR1 is LNHNV, CDR2 YYDKDF, per germline (reference sequence). CDR3 DNA sequence: TGTGCCACCAACAGAGATCGGGGACAGGGCAGTGAAAAACTGTTTTTT. Amino acid sequence: CATNRDRGQGSEKLFF.

V gene TRBV29-1 combines with J gene TRBJ2-1; 9 bases line up with TRBD2. Trimming removed 6 bases from V and 0 bases from J; junction bases left unmatched: 18. The germline V gene has CDR1 SQVTM and CDR2 ANQGSEA. The CDR3 contains 19 residues. The DNA for the CDR3 is TGCAGCGTAACCTTTCAGGGCTCTAGCGGGGTAACCTCCTACAATGAGCAGTTCTTC. Amino acids: CSVTFQGSSGVTSYNEQFF.

This clonotype was detected only a few times. The V and J genes are TRBV11-2 and TRBJ2-5; D could derive from TRBD1 or TRBD2 (6 bases each). TRBJ2-1 explains the end of the DNA better; the J call may be wrong. In germline, CDR1 is SGHAT, CDR2 FQNNGV. This CDR3 is built from 13 residues. The CDR3 protein is CASSGDRRGEQFF. DNA of the CDR3: TGTGCCAGCAGCGGAGACAGGCGGGGAGAGCAGTTCTTC.

This clonotype showed up just a few times. The V and J genes are TRBV10-3 and TRBJ1-1; no firm D call. V was clipped by 4 bases and J by 2 bases, with 14 bases between them. This CDR3 has 15 amino acids. The germline V gene has CDR1 ENHRY and CDR2 SYGVKD. Written as DNA, the CDR3 is TGTGCCATCAGTGCTAATCTCGGGGTTAACACTGAAGCTTTCTTT. This sequence encodes CAISANLGVNTEAFF.

The rearrangement uses TRBV7-2 and TRBJ2-5; 8 bases are a match to TRBD2. V dropped 1 base and J dropped 7; count of bases not matched to a gene: 17. Germline V lookup: CDR1 SGHTA, CDR2 FQGNSA. There are 18 residues in the CDR3. This CDR3 reads CASSLGLVLAGGAGTQYF. CDR3 sequence (DNA): TGTGCCAGCAGCTTAGGCCTGGTTCTGGCGGGAGGTGCTGGGACCCAGTACTTC.

V is TRBV6-5 and J is TRBJ2-5; 8 bases fit TRBD1. The DNA matches TRBJ2-1 better at its end, which makes the J call doubtful. The CDR3 has 14 amino acids. The germline V gene has CDR1 MNHEY and CDR2 SVGAGI. The DNA of the CDR3 is TGTGCCAGCAGTAGGGGGACAGGTGGGGGTGAGCAGTTCTTC. It is translated as CASSRGTGGGEQFF.

This clonotype was counted a few times. This chain joins TRBV7-2 and TRBJ2-5; 7 bases match TRBD1. V gave up 4 bases and J gave up 4 bases; unmatched junction bases: 9. The CDR3 sequence is 15 residues long. Germline values: CDR1 SGHTA, CDR2 FQGNSA. The DNA of the CDR3 is TGTGCCAGCAGCTCTAGACAGGGCGTCGGAGAGACCCAGTACTTC. Translation: CASSSRQGVGETQYF.